One and the same sample provided the 19 T cell receptor beta chains below, sequenced in a study of T cells in localized non-small cell lung cancer. Clones were read by immunoSEQ multiplex PCR, and TCRdb kept only the in-frame ones, dropping some. Of tens of thousands of clones listed, approximately 90% are singletons. This sample comprised peripheral blood, obtained before any cancer treatment. These receptors originate from a man aged 40 to 70 with stage I squamous cell lung carcinoma.

This chain joins TRBV7-9 and TRBJ2-2; TRBD2 aligns across 8 bases. This CDR3 has 15 amino acids. Germline V gene sequence: CDR1 SEHNR, CDR2 FQNEAQ (reference sequence). The DNA of the CDR3 is TGTGCGTTGGGGCCGGGACTAGGGAACACCGGGGAGCTGTTTTTT. Amino acid sequence: CALGPGLGNTGELFF.

This rearrangement joins TRBV5-4 to TRBJ2-2; perhaps TRBD2 as D (6 bases). This CDR3 has 14 amino acids. Trimming removed 1 base at V and 6 bases at J, with 10 bases between. The germline V gene has CDR1 SGHNT and CDR2 YYREEE (reference sequence). The DNA of the CDR3 is TGTGCCAGCAGCTTGATGGAGGGGTCCGGGGAGCTGTTTTTT. Protein: CASSLMEGSGELFF.

The chain links TRBV18 to TRBJ2-7, with D unclear. Germline V gene sequence: CDR1 KGHSH, CDR2 LQKENI. Between the trimmed V and J ends, which lost 2 bases and 3 bases, there was a span of 5 bases. The CDR3 runs to 12 residues. CDR3 sequence: CASSPVGYEQYF. CDR3 DNA sequence: TGTGCCAGCTCACCAGTGGGCTACGAGCAGTACTTC.

This chain joins TRBV29-1 and TRBJ1-4, with 9 bases lining up with TRBD1. CDR3 size: 13 residues. From germline, CDR1 is SQVTM and CDR2 ANQGSEA. The junction had 7 bases not matched to a gene; V was cut back by 7 bases and J by 7 bases. The CDR3, as DNA: TGCAGCGCTGGAGGGACAGGGTTTGAAAAACTGTTTTTT. Translating it yields CSAGGTGFEKLFF.

The V gene is TRBV18, the J gene TRBJ2-5, with 10 bases fitting TRBD1. CDR1 is KGHSH and CDR2 is LQKENI in the germline V gene. V trimming: 2 bases; J trimming: 4 bases; junction bases outside the gene matches: 4. The CDR3 covers 15 residues. The CDR3 loop reads CASSPGTGDRETQYF. For the CDR3, the DNA is TGTGCCAGCTCACCAGGGACAGGGGATAGAGAGACCCAGTACTTC.

This rearrangement joins TRBV7-9 to TRBJ2-7, with TRBD2 as a possible D gene (7 bases). The ends were cut back, 3 bases at V and 4 bases at J, with 22 bases in the middle. Germline CDR1 reads SEHNR; CDR2 reads FQNEAQ (reference sequence). This CDR3 is 17 amino acids long. CDR3 residues: CASSFLPESGGSYEQYF. In DNA form, the CDR3 reads TGTGCCAGCAGCTTTTTGCCCGAATCGGGGGGCAGTTACGAGCAGTACTTC.

CDR3 sequence: CASSYRTGPNTGELFF. The CDR3 bases are TGTGCCAGCAGTTACCGGACAGGGCCGAACACCGGGGAGCTGTTTTTT. The chain joins TRBV6-5 to TRBJ2-2; 8 positions agree with TRBD1. From germline, CDR1 is MNHEY and CDR2 SVGAGI. The CDR3 is 16 amino acids. Trimming at V came to 2 bases and at J to 0 bases, leaving 2 bases not matched to a gene.

The CDR3 region has the DNA TGCGCCAGCAGCCAAGAGGGCGGGAGGGCCGTCTCCTACAATGAGCAGTTCTTC. It is translated as CASSQEGGRAVSYNEQFF. J is TRBJ2-1 and V is TRBV4-3, with 9 bases aligning to TRBD2. J was trimmed by 0 bases and V by 0 bases; bases with no gene match: 6. The CDR3 has 18 amino acids. Germline V gene sequence: CDR1 LGHNA, CDR2 YSLEER.

This clone was seen a single time. V gene TRBV11-2 combines with J gene TRBJ2-1, with TRBD2 identical over 7 bases. This CDR3 is built from 17 residues. With 2 bases clipped from V and 0 bases from J, the junction kept 7 bases outside the gene matches. The germline gives CDR1 SGHAT, CDR2 FQNNGV. CDR3 nucleotides: TGTGCCAGCAGCTTAACTACAGGCGGGAGCTCCTACAATGAGCAGTTCTTC. It yields the protein CASSLTTGGSSYNEQFF.

The J gene is TRBJ2-2, the V gene TRBV6-6; D may be TRBD2 (7 bases). The V and J ends lost 7 bases and 7 bases respectively, with 19 bases between them. Germline lookup yields CDR1 MNHNY and CDR2 SVGAGI (reference sequence). CDR3 length: 15 amino acids. The DNA of the CDR3 is TGTGCCAGCATCCAGAGGGGGGGCTCTGGCGGGGAGCTGTTTTTT. This translates into CASIQRGGSGGELFF.

The V and J genes are TRBV28 and TRBJ2-5; TRBD1 might be the D (8 bases). V was trimmed by 5 bases and J by 5 bases, leaving 18 bases between them. Germline CDR1 and CDR2: MDHEN and SYDVKM. The CDR3 contains 15 residues. This chain's CDR3 is CASSPRGTGRETQYF. CDR3 bases: TGTGCCAGCAGTCCGCGGGGGACAGGACGGGAGACCCAGTACTTC.

This rearrangement joins TRBV5-6 to TRBJ2-3, with TRBD1 identical over 9 bases. Trimming took 4 bases from V and 6 from J; bases not matched to a gene: 12. Germline CDR1 SGHDT, CDR2 YYEEEE. This CDR3 is 16 amino acids long. The chain's CDR3 is CASSRATGGAKDTQYF. The CDR3 DNA reads TGTGCCAGCAGCCGAGCAACAGGGGGCGCAAAGGATACGCAGTATTTT. Together with reference TRBV5-6 and TRBJ2-3, the CDR3 gives the full variable domain: DAGVTQSPTHLIKTRGQQVTLRCSPKSGHDTVSWYQQALGQGPQFIFQYYEEEERQRGNFPDRFSGHQFPNYSSELNVNALLLGDSALYLCASSRATGGAKDTQYFGPGTRLTVL.

The chain recombines TRBV5-5 with TRBJ1-2, with D maybe TRBD1 (5 bases). This CDR3 is built from 15 residues. Germline V lookup: CDR1 SGHKS, CDR2 YYEKEE (reference sequence). V was trimmed by 6 bases and J by 4 bases, leaving 19 bases between them. The CDR3 nucleotides read TGTGCCAGCACCGTCATCAGGACCGGGGGCTATGGCTACACCTTC. Its translation is CASTVIRTGGYGYTF.

The chain is built from TRBV7-3 and TRBJ2-2; TRBD2 agrees at 12 bases. Trimming took 3 bases from V and 3 from J; bases not matched to a gene: 5. Germline CDR1 is SGHTA and CDR2 is FQGTGA. The CDR3 sequence is 17 residues long. The CDR3 reads CASSFLAGGPDTGELFF. CDR3 DNA sequence: TGTGCCAGCAGCTTCCTAGCGGGAGGGCCCGACACCGGGGAGCTGTTTTTT.

The rearrangement joins TRBV5-6 to TRBJ2-7; 11 bases agree with TRBD2. CDR1 is SGHDT, CDR2 YYEEEE, per germline. This CDR3 contains 16 residues. After removal of 0 bases from V and 0 bases from J, the junction contained 2 bases not matched to a gene. CDR3 coding DNA: TGTGCCAGCAGCTTGGGACTAGCGGGAAGCTCCTACGAGCAGTACTTC. This gives the protein CASSLGLAGSSYEQYF.

This clone was recorded only once. The CDR3, as DNA: TGTGCCAGCAGTGGGTTAAGCACCGGGGAGCTGTTTTTT. It is translated as CASSGLSTGELFF. The chain employs TRBV28 and TRBJ2-2, with D hard to call. The CDR3 is 13 residues long. Trimming took 5 bases from V and 4 from J, leaving 8 bases between them. CDR1 is MDHEN and CDR2 is SYDVKM in the germline V gene.

V gene TRBV5-8 combines with J gene TRBJ1-2; D possibly corresponds to TRBD1 (6 bases). Trimming stripped 1 base from V and 2 bases from J, with 12 bases between. Germline-derived CDR1 and CDR2 are SGHTS and YDEGEE. This CDR3 has 15 residues. CDR3 DNA sequence: TGTGCCAGCAGCTTGCCAGGGGCTTGGAACTATGGCTACACCTTC. Translated, it gives CASSLPGAWNYGYTF.

The rearrangement joins TRBV27 to TRBJ2-2; no firm D call. Germline CDR1 and CDR2: MNHEY and SMNVEV (reference sequence). The CDR3 totals 12 residues. V dropped 6 bases and J dropped 6 bases, with 8 bases sitting between them. CDR3 bases: TGTGCCAGCAGAAGTGGACCCGGGGAGCTGTTTTTT. This codes for CASRSGPGELFF.

V gene TRBV6-1 combines with J gene TRBJ2-4, with a tentative D call TRBD1 (7 bases). Germline V gives CDR1 MNHNS, CDR2 SASEGT. V gave up 5 bases and J gave up 7 bases, with 15 bases separating them. The CDR3 contains 14 residues. The DNA for the CDR3 is TGTGCCAGCAGTTTAGGGGGCGCGGGGAACATTCAGTACTTC. This translates into CASSLGGAGNIQYF.